The entry that follows covers one T cell receptor beta chain sequence. Its target is unknown. Here immunoSEQ multiplex PCR was the method, and the copy in TCRdb shows in-frame clones only, minus some. The repertoire holds around 140,000 clones, with around 84% as singletons. This specimen comes from a study of T cell responses to AZD1222 COVID-19 vaccine. Regarding the study as a whole: A rise in Spike-specific TCR breadth and depth followed two AZD1222 doses. Recipients of AZD1222 seropositive at baseline numbered only five or six. Among spike-specific TCRs, nearly half reportedly target unmutated variant regions. White British people made up most donors, females outnumbered males, and clonal diversity was possibly underestimated.

In germline, CDR1 is SEHNR, CDR2 FQNEAQ (reference sequence). The V gene lost 5 bases and the J gene lost 0 bases, with 20 bases spanning the gap. This CDR3 is 17 amino acids long. This chain uses TRBV7-9 with TRBJ2-7; unclear D gene. The sequence came from an adult who received the AZD1222 COVID-19 vaccine. Material: peripheral blood, obtained 28 days after the second AZD1222 dose. CDR3: CASSGQRGGTRSYEQYF. The CDR3 coding sequence is TGTGCCAGCAGCGGTCAAAGAGGCGGAACTCGCTCCTACGAGCAGTACTTC.